What follows describes a single T cell receptor (beta chain). Its antigen is not yet known. No base quality information exists; no much larger clone differs at one position. The data were obtained in a study of shared clonotypes between healthy human individuals (dated by TCRdb to between 2020 and 2021). For context, the study as a whole: Three men and two women, aged 18 to 49 years, made up the cohort. For each donor, CD4 naive and CD4 memory were each run on three plates, CD8 naive on two plates, and CD8 memory on one plate. Blood TCR repertoires of five healthy adults were deeply sequenced to estimate repertoire size and the extent of clonotype sharing between individuals. To increase sequencing depth and limit assay-specific biases, TCR repertoire library preparation and sequencing were carried out by different laboratories using diverse techniques. Leukapheresis yielded between about 0.85 and 10 billion PBMCs per donor.

Using the deep immunoSEQ assay, TCR CDR3 regions were amplified from genomic DNA by multiplex PCR. Extracted genomic DNA from each cell subset was spread evenly across all wells of several immunoSEQ 96-well plates, with each plate serving as a replicate. For sorted subsets, about 220 ng of genomic DNA, equivalent to 25,000 to 35,000 T cell genomes, went into each replicate PCR. Purified libraries were quantified with a Qubit 3.0 fluorometer, sized on a Bioanalyzer 2100, and re-quantified with the KAPA Library Quantification kit. Every immunoSEQ 96-well plate was sequenced on a separate single-read 150-cycle Illumina NextSeq 550 flow cell. As for how the authors treated the data: Because the immunoSEQ output held only junctional sequences and lacked quality scores, the filtering could not match the filtering applied to full-length reads. Sequences were annotated with PyIR, a Python wrapper for IgBLAST v1.9, and V/J genes and CDR3 were assigned using IMGT germline references. Reads with weak V/J assignments (E-value above 1e-6), missing CDR3, stop codons, out-of-frame junctions, or ambiguous translated residues were removed. V3J clonotypes were defined as sequences sharing the same inferred V gene, J gene, and CDR3 amino acid sequence. Percentage overlap between repertoires was calculated by dividing the number of shared unique clonotypes by the size of the smaller repertoire. Three approaches were used to assess repertoire richness: RTK rarefaction, the Chao1 estimator, and Recon v2.1 estimates of unobserved clonotypes. Generation probabilities were computed with OLGA for all TCRbeta clonotypes obtained by the gDNA method from a few donors. TCRdb holds this immuneACCESS table with in-frame rearrangements only. Some clones are missing; in checked studies, unresolved V genes explain under half, and the rest has no known cause. That table supplies the V and J calls and clone size; D and trimming were determined from the DNA. Across this sample there are about 2.3 million clones, with 85% to 95% seen only once. The ten top clones hold more than 0.35% of the sample.

The trim is 2 bases for V and 2 bases for J, with a gap of 10 bases between the germline ends. The CDR3 numbers 14 residues from cysteine through phenylalanine. The sequence is cut down to CDR3 DNA, 42 bases in frame from base 1. CDR1 LNHDA and CDR2 SQIVND are derived from the germline V gene (reference sequence). Healthy HIV-negative adults with no recently reported acute infections or vaccinations were included as donors. Every donor was a Caucasian adult residing in Nashville, Tennessee, USA. CD4+ T cells were enriched by magnetic negative selection, after which naive cells were positively selected on CD45RA and the negative fraction was taken as the memory subset. After blood collection by leukapheresis, PBMCs were isolated using Ficoll-Histopaque density gradient centrifugation and then cryopreserved in the vapor phase of liquid nitrogen. Purity and quantity of every magnetically sorted T cell population were checked by analytical flow cytometry. Each sorted fraction had its genomic DNA isolated and then quantified by UV absorbance on a Nanodrop 2000c.

Results the study describes overall, beyond this receptor: Compared with non-shared clonotypes, the clonotypes found in all four sorted-subset donors had higher generation probabilities. Rarefaction of sorted-subset datasets indicated incomplete sequencing despite the large sequencing depth. Based on pairwise subsampling, the degree of clonotype sharing among donors was expected to be affected by sequencing depth. Estimated clonotype richness was generally larger for naive than for memory subsets. Across a few donors, about 4.5% of naive CD4, roughly 3.8% of naive CD8, around 2.5% of memory CD4, and approximately 0.42% of memory CD8 clonotypes were shared. Sampling was limited to blood, and TCR repertoires in tissue likely differ from TCR repertoires in blood. The small number of donors limited the genetic and exposure-history diversity represented.

Sequenced: naive CD4+ T cells from PBMCs. Explained via the paper, the cell subset or site label denotes: CD45RA+ positively selected. The TCR comes from a young man in good health. Some clones in this sample may be carry-over from other donors' samples. The chain is assembled from TRBV19 and TRBJ2-7; the D segment could be TRBD2, given 5 matching bases. CDR3 region: CASSINGITYEQYF. The nucleotide sequence is TGTGCCAGTAGTATAAACGGGATTACCTACGAGCAGTACTTC. Beyond the CDR3, the reference TRBV19 and TRBJ2-7 genes provide the residues; the full variable domain reads: DGGITQSPKYLFRKEGQNVTLSCEQNLNHDAMYWYRQDPGQGLRLIYYSQIVNDFQKGDIAEGYSVSREKKESFPLTVTSAQKNPTAFYLCASSINGITYEQYFGPGTRLTVT.